The clone carrying this TCR beta chain was counted ten times or more. TCR beta CDR3 regions were amplified from RNA transcripts. The TCR CDR3 was amplified in a first-round RT-PCR using the HTBI primer set. TCRdb called the multiplex PCR reads again in MiXCR, with one record for every CDR3 protein. Of over 650,000 distinct CDR3 sequences listed, roughly 46% are singletons. V was cut by 4 bases and J by 4 bases, with 11 bases left in between. CDR3 length: 13 residues. Germline CDR1 reads SGHRS; CDR2 reads YFSETQ. These data come from a study of T cells in Graves' hyperthyroidism and ophthalmopathy. This chain links TRBV5-1 with TRBJ1-2, with a weak D call TRBD1 (5 bases). This clonotype originated in an adult man with Graves' disease, either hyperthyroidism or ophthalmopathy (not recorded which). The sequenced sample consisted of peripheral blood or thyroid tissue (not recorded which). The CDR3 loop is CASSDRQSYGYTF. The CDR3 bases are TGCGCCAGCAGCGACCGACAGTCCTATGGCTACACCTTC.